The source of this TCR beta chain is a study of T cell responses to AZD1222 COVID-19 vaccine. Regarding the study as a whole: Females outnumbered males among donors, who were mostly white British; clonal diversity was possibly underestimated.

Germline V gene data show CDR1 as SGHNT and CDR2 as YENEEA. The CDR3 loop spans 11 amino acids. The germline V and J ends were trimmed by 10 bases and 2 bases, with 8 bases remaining between them. Only in-frame clones appear in the TCRdb table, and some are missing; sequencing was by immunoSEQ multiplex PCR. This table has 150,000 to 200,000 clones, 85% to 90% appearing once. On this clone itself: Its target is not known.

This chain connects TRBV11-3 to TRBJ1-2; no reliable D call. The receptor was isolated from an adult who received the MenACWY meningococcal vaccine as a control. Sequencing used peripheral blood, obtained 28 days after the second dose of the MenACWY control vaccine. CDR3 DNA sequence: TGTGCCACCACTGGCAACTATGGCTACACCTTC. This translates into CATTGNYGYTF.